These T cell receptor beta chains were read from a single sample in a study of T cells after yellow fever vaccination. A single record per CDR3 protein comes from TCRdb applying MiXCR to the 5' RACE reads. The data hold 200,000 to 250,000 distinct CDR3 sequences, with less than 9% observed a single time. Sequencing was performed on CD4+ T cells sorted from PBMCs, taken 15 days after the yellow fever booster vaccination. The receptors were sampled from a man aged 25-40 years who received the YFV17D yellow fever vaccine. The CDR3 runs from the conserved cysteine through the conserved F or W. The D gene is left open where the match is weak. Some rows mark clone size as missing; the rest say once, few, many or name a class of expanded clone.

J | D | size | V | DNA | CDR3
TRBJ2-3 | NA | few | TRBV4-1 | TGCGCCAGCAGCCCTCCGGAGCGGGACAGGCCTAGGAGTTTT | CASSPPERDRPRSF
TRBJ2-1 | NA | many | TRBV19 | TGTGCCAGTAGTATCTTAGGCCCTCCGGACTCCTACAATGAGCAGTTCTTC | CASSILGPPDSYNEQFF
TRBJ2-5 | NA | many | TRBV20-1 | TGCAGTGCTGGGCCGGGTGGAGAGACCCAGTACTTC | CSAGPGGETQYF
TRBJ2-5 | TRBD2 | few | TRBV7-6 | TGTGCCAGCAGCGTGACTAGCGGGAGGAGCCAAGAGACCCAGTACTTC | CASSVTSGRSQETQYF
TRBJ2-4 | NA | NA | TRBV7-9 | TGTGCCAGCAGCTTATATGGGGGTGCCAAAAACATTCAGTACTTC | CASSLYGGAKNIQYF
TRBJ1-5 | NA | NA | TRBV30 | TGTGCCTGGACGGGATCAGGGTCGAGACAGCCCCAGCATTTT | CAWTGSGSRQPQHF
TRBJ1-6 | NA | few | TRBV14 | TGTGCCAGCAGCCAAGGAAGTCAGAAGAATTCACCCCTCCACTTT | CASSQGSQKNSPLHF
TRBJ1-5 | NA | NA | TRBV3-1 | TGTGCCAGCAGCCAAACCGGGATAGGCGGCAATCAGCCCCAGCATTTT | CASSQTGIGGNQPQHF
TRBJ2-2 | TRBD1 | many | TRBV6-1 | TGTGCCAGCGGACCCGGGACAGGTAGCACCGGGGAGCTGTTTTTT | CASGPGTGSTGELFF
TRBJ2-3 | NA | many | TRBV7-2 | TGTGCCAGCAGCTTTGGGGGTACGCAGTATTTT | CASSFGGTQYF
TRBJ1-2 | NA | NA | TRBV20-1 | TGCAGTGCCTATACCTCCGACAGCTCCTCCAACTATGGCTACACCTTC | CSAYTSDSSSNYGYTF
TRBJ2-7 | NA | NA | TRBV11-2 | TGTGCCAGCAGCCATGGGCCGGGCGAGCAGTACTTC | CASSHGPGEQYF
TRBJ2-3 | NA | NA | TRBV6-1 | TGTGCCAGCCAAAACGCCCCCAGCACAGATACGCAGTATTTT | CASQNAPSTDTQYF
TRBJ2-1 | TRBD1 | few | TRBV6-4 | TGTGCCAGCAGCACCGACAGGGCGGCTGAGCAGTTCTTC | CASSTDRAAEQFF
TRBJ2-5 | TRBD1 | few | TRBV14 | TGTGCCAGCAGCCAAGGACAGGGGATCGGGGAGACCCAGTACTTC | CASSQGQGIGETQYF
TRBJ2-1 | NA | many | TRBV20-1 | TGCAGTGCGGGGACCTCTCGTAGGGCCTACAATGAGCAGTTCTTC | CSAGTSRRAYNEQFF
TRBJ2-2 | NA | few | TRBV9 | TGTGCCAGCAGCGTAGGAGTTAGCGGAAACACCGGGGAGCTGTTTTTT | CASSVGVSGNTGELFF
TRBJ2-1 | NA | NA | TRBV20-1 | TGCAGTGCCCGCGGGGCAGGGGGTTTGAATGAGCAGTTCTTC | CSARGAGGLNEQFF
TRBJ2-7 | TRBD2 | few | TRBV3-1 | TGTGCCAGCAGCCAAGATACGGGAGGCTTAGAGGAGCAGTACTTC | CASSQDTGGLEEQYF
TRBJ2-1 | NA | NA | TRBV20-1 | TGCAGTGCTAGAGTTGCAGGAACTAGCTCCTACAATGAGCAGTTCTTC | CSARVAGTSSYNEQFF
TRBJ2-3 | NA | NA | TRBV7-2 | TGTGCCAGCTTGAGCGGACGAAAAACCACAGATACGCAGTATTTT | CASLSGRKTTDTQYF
TRBJ2-3 | NA | few | TRBV19 | TGTGCCAGTAGTATATACCTAGCGCGCAGCACAGATACGCAGTATTTT | CASSIYLARSTDTQYF
TRBJ2-6 | NA | NA | TRBV11-2 | TGTGCCAGCAGCTCCAGGGGCGCGGATGGCTCTGGGGCCAACGTCCTGACTTTC | CASSSRGADGSGANVLTF
TRBJ2-5 | NA | few | TRBV7-2 | TGTGCCAGCAGCTTATCGGCGGGAATAAAAGAGACCCAGTACTTC | CASSLSAGIKETQYF
TRBJ2-5 | NA | many | TRBV10-2 | TGCGCCAGCAGACCAGCCCCTCAAGAGACCCAGTACTTC | CASRPAPQETQYF
TRBJ1-2 | NA | NA | TRBV24-1 | TGTGCCACCAGTGGCCAAGGGCAGTCGACGGACTTCTATGGCTACACCTTC | CATSGQGQSTDFYGYTF
TRBJ2-7 | NA | many | TRBV15 | TGTGCCACCAGCAGTGGTGGTTCCCGTGCCGTCTACGAGCAGTACTTC | CATSSGGSRAVYEQYF
TRBJ2-3 | NA | many | TRBV5-1 | TGCGCCAGCAGCTTGGGGGGTTCCCGCTACACAGATACGCAGTATTTT | CASSLGGSRYTDTQYF
TRBJ2-2 | NA | few | TRBV10-3 | TGTGCCATCAGTGGCTACGGGACACCGAACACCGGGGAGCTGTTTTTT | CAISGYGTPNTGELFF
TRBJ1-2 | TRBD1 | NA | TRBV9 | TGTGCCAGCAGCGCGGGACAGCTCAACTATGGCTACACCTTC | CASSAGQLNYGYTF
TRBJ2-5 | TRBD2 | many | TRBV4-2 | TGTGCCAGCAGCCCTAGCGGGGAAGAGACCCAGTACTTC | CASSPSGEETQYF
TRBJ2-3 | NA | few | TRBV20-1 | TGCAGTGCTAGAGATTTGGGCCGAGGGGGCACAGATACGCAGTATTTT | CSARDLGRGGTDTQYF
TRBJ2-5 | TRBD1 | NA | TRBV7-2 | TGTGCCAGCAGCCCCCGGGACAGGGGGGAGACCCAGTACTTC | CASSPRDRGETQYF
TRBJ2-1 | NA | few | TRBV10-3 | TGTGCCATCAGTGAGTCAACTGGGGACCACTACAATGAGCAGTTCTTC | CAISESTGDHYNEQFF
TRBJ2-1 | NA | many | TRBV29-1 | TGCAGCGTTGGAGGGGATGAGCAGTTCTTC | CSVGGDEQFF
TRBJ2-1 | NA | NA | TRBV7-9 | TGTGCCAGCAGCTTAGAAACTGAGCAGTTCTTC | CASSLETEQFF
TRBJ2-7 | TRBD1 | few | TRBV5-1 | TGCGCCAGCACAGGGACAGGCTACGAGCAGTACTTC | CASTGTGYEQYF
TRBJ1-1 | NA | few | TRBV2 | TGTGCCAGCAGTCCTTCGACAGGCCTTAACACTGAAGCTTTCTTT | CASSPSTGLNTEAFF
TRBJ2-7 | NA | few | TRBV7-2 | TGTGCCAGCAGTTTCCGTCGGGGGGACACCTACGAGCAGTACTTC | CASSFRRGDTYEQYF
TRBJ2-2 | TRBD1 | few | TRBV5-1 | TGCGCCAGCAGCCCGGGACAGGGGGGCACCGGGGAGCTGTTTTTT | CASSPGQGGTGELFF
TRBJ1-1 | NA | many | TRBV6-2/TRBV6-3 | TGTGCCAGCAGTTTACTAAGAGGGGCCACTGAAGCTTTCTTT | CASSLLRGATEAFF
TRBJ2-7 | NA | few | TRBV7-2 | TGTGCCAGCAGTCCTGTACGGGGCCACGAGCAGTACTTC | CASSPVRGHEQYF
TRBJ2-2 | NA | NA | TRBV3-1 | TGTGCCAGCAGCCAAGATCTAGGGGCCGGGGAGCTGTTTTTT | CASSQDLGAGELFF
TRBJ1-1 | NA | NA | TRBV20-1 | TGCAGTGCTAGCACCGGGGCAATGAACACTGGAGCTTTCTTT | CSASTGAMNTGAFF
TRBJ2-5 | NA | many | TRBV5-1 | TGCGCCAGCAGCTTGGCTCAGCAAGAGACCCAGTACTTC | CASSLAQQETQYF
TRBJ1-1 | NA | few | TRBV7-9 | TGTGCCAGCAGCGGGGTGACTGGGACAGAAGCTTTCTTT | CASSGVTGTEAFF
TRBJ2-7 | TRBD2 | NA | TRBV5-1 | TGCGCCAGCAGAGGACTAGCGGCCTACGAGCAGTACTTC | CASRGLAAYEQYF
TRBJ2-7 | NA | few | TRBV6-2/TRBV6-3 | TGTGCCAGCAGTTACTCGGCCGCGATCTTATACGAGCAGTACTTC | CASSYSAAILYEQYF
TRBJ2-3 | NA | few | TRBV7-2 | TGTGCCAGCAGCCCGGGACTTCGCACAGATACGCAGTATTTT | CASSPGLRTDTQYF